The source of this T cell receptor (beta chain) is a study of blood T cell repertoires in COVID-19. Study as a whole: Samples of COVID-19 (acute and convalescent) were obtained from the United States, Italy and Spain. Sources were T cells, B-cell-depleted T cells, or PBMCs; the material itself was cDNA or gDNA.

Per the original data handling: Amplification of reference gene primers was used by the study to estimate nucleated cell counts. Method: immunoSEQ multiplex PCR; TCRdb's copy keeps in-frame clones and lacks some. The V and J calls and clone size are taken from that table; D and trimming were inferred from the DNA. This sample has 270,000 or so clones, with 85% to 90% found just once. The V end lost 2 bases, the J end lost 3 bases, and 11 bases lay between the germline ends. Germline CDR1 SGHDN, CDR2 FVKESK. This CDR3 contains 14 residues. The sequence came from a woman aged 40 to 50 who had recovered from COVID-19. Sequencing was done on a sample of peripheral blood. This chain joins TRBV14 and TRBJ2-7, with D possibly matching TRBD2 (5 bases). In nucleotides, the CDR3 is TGTGCCAGCAGCCAAACCACTAGACTCTACGAGCAGTACTTC. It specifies CASSQTTRLYEQYF.